This TCR beta chain appears in the sequencing data of a study of OX40 agonist ivuxolimab in advanced cancers. Some background on the complete study: The costimulatory receptor OX40 (CD134) was targeted by ivuxolimab, a fully human IgG2 agonistic monoclonal antibody. Intravenous ivuxolimab was administered to patients every 2 weeks at six dose levels: 0.01, 0.1, 0.3, 1.5, 3 and 10 mg/kg. Of the roughly 53 patients in dose escalation, about 20 had hepatocellular carcinoma, some 15 had melanoma, 9 had renal cell carcinoma and 9 had head and neck cancer. In the dose-escalation cohort, 70% to 85% of patients were male, and the mean age was 60 years with a range of about 20 to 80. Patients were allowed to have had prior anti-PD-1, anti-PD-L1 or anti-CTLA-4 therapy, and more than 30% of the dose-escalation patients had previously received checkpoint inhibitors. Partial responses were achieved by three dose-escalation patients, of whom one had hepatocellular carcinoma and two had cutaneous melanoma. Peripheral TCRbeta sequencing aimed to test whether ivuxolimab altered TCR sequence diversity and caused clonal T-cell expansion. The paper covers the monotherapy dose-escalation part of the phase I ivuxolimab trial, which included N of about 50 patients.

General study outcomes and caveats: The antigen specificity of the peripheral T cells that underwent clonal expansion was not determined. After ivuxolimab, CD8+ T cells had more expanded clones than CD4+ T cells on average. Low levels of normalized T-cell clonal expansion were also shown by some nonresponding patients. In the 0.1-3.0 mg/kg groups, partial responders had among the lowest normalized peripheral clonal expansion, particularly in CD8+ T cells. At doses of 0.1 to 3.0 mg/kg, clonal expansion of both CD4+ and CD8+ T cells in blood was seen between baseline and week 6.

In regard to this clone: Its specific antigen is unknown. Base quality data are lacking; no much larger clone is found one base away.

Patients with a history of autoimmune disease or receiving systemic immunosuppression were excluded from the trial. Peripheral blood for TCR sequencing was collected from all dose cohorts at baseline, on cycle 4 day 1, and on cycle 7 day 1. The samples were taken from a phase I, first-in-human, multicenter, open-label dose-escalation trial of ivuxolimab. Adults with locally advanced or metastatic melanoma, renal cell, hepatocellular, or head and neck squamous cell carcinoma were enrolled in the trial. Before TCR sequencing, CD4+ and CD8+ T cells were separately sorted from peripheral blood. Genomic DNA was extracted from sorted cells for sequencing of the TCRbeta CDR3 region. TCRbeta CDR3 regions were sequenced using the immunoSEQ Assay. TCRdb took this table from immuneACCESS and kept in-frame rearrangements with V and J called. Such tables lack part of the clones; where checked against another copy, unresolved V genes explain under half of the gap, and the rest is unexplained. In this sample the table shows around 100,000 clones, roughly 91% of which occur a single time. 0.25% to 0.35% of the sample is held by the ten biggest clonotypes.

The material was CD4+ or CD8+ T cells sorted from blood, obtained in a trial of the OX40 agonist ivuxolimab. The sequence came from an adult with an advanced solid tumor such as melanoma, head and neck, liver or kidney cancer.

The nucleotides read TGTGCCAGCAGTTACCTCGGACTAGCGGGGAAAGAGACCCAGTACTTC. It translates to CASSYLGLAGKETQYF. This sequence uses TRBV6-5 and TRBJ2-5, and 12 junctional nucleotides match TRBD2. From V the trimming removes 2 bases and from J it removes 3 bases, while the gene matches leave 4 bases of the junction unaccounted for. The CDR3 measures 16 amino acids from cysteine to phenylalanine. Only CDR3 DNA is held: 48 bases, read in frame from base 1. CDR1 MNHEY and CDR2 SVGAGI are derived from the germline V gene.